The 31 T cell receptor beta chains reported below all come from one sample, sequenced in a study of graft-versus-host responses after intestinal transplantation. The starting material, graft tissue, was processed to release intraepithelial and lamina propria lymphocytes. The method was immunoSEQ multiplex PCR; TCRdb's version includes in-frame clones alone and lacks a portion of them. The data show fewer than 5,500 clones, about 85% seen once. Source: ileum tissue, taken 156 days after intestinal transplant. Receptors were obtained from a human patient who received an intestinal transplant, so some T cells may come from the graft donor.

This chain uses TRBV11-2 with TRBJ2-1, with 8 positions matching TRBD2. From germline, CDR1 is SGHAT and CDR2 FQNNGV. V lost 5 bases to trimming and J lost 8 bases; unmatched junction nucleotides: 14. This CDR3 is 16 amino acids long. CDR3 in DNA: TGTGCCAGCAGCCCCAGTCTGCTAGCGGGTAGGGATGAGCAGTTCTTC. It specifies CASSPSLLAGRDEQFF.

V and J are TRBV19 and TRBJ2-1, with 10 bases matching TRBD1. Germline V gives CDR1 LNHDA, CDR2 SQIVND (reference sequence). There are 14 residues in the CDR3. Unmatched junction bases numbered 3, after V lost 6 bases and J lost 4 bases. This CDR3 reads CASRDRGSYNEQFF. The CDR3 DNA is TGTGCCAGTAGGGACAGGGGGTCGTACAATGAGCAGTTCTTC. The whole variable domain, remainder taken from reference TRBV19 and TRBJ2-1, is DGGITQSPKYLFRKEGQNVTLSCEQNLNHDAMYWYRQDPGQGLRLIYYSQIVNDFQKGDIAEGYSVSREKKESFPLTVTSAQKNPTAFYLCASRDRGSYNEQFFGPGTRLTVL.

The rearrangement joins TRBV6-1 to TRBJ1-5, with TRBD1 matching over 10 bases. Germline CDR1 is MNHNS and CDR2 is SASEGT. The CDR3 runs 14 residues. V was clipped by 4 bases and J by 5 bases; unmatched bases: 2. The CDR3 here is CASSGQGAYQPQHF. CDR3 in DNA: TGTGCCAGCAGTGGACAGGGGGCGTATCAGCCCCAGCATTTT.

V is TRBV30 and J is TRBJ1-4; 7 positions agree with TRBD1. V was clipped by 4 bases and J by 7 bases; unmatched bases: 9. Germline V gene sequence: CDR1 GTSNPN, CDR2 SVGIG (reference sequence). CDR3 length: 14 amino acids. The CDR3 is CAWKPGQKSEKLFF. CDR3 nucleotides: TGTGCCTGGAAACCGGGACAGAAGTCTGAAAAACTGTTTTTT.

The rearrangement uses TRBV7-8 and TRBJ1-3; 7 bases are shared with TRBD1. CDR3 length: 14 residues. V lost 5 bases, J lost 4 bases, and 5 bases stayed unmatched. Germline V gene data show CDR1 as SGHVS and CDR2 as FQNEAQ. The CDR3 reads CASSGDRLGNTIYF. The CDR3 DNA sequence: TGTGCCAGCAGCGGGGACAGACTCGGAAACACCATATATTTT.

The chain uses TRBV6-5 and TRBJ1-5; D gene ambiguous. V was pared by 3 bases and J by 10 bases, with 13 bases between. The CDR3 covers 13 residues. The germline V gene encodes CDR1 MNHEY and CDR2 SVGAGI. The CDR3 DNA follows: TGTGCCAGCAGTTATCGGCCCCGGAGCCCCCAGCATTTT. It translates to CASSYRPRSPQHF.

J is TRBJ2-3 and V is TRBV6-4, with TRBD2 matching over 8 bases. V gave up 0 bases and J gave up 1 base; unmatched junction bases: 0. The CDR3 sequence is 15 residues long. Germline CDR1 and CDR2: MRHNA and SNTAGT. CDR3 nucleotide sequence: TGTGCCAGCAGTGACTCTAGCGGGGGCACAGATACGCAGTATTTT. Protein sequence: CASSDSSGGTDTQYF.

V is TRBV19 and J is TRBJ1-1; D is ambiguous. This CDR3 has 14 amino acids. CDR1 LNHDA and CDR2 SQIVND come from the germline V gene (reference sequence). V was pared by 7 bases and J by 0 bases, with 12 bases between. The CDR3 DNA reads TGTGCCAGTACCCAATACAAGATGAACACTGAAGCTTTCTTT. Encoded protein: CASTQYKMNTEAFF.

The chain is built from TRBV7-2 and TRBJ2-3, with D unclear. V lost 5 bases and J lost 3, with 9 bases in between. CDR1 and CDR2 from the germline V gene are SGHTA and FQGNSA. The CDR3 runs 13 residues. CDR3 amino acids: CASSHKMTDTQYF. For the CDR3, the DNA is TGTGCCAGCAGCCACAAAATGACAGATACGCAGTATTTT.

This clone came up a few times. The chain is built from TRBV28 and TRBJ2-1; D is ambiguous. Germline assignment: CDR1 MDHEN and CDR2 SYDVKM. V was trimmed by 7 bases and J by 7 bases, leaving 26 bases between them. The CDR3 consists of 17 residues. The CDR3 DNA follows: TGTGCCAGCACCTCTCCCGACTCGGCCTGGGGTAGGAATGAGCAGTTCTTC. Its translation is CASTSPDSAWGRNEQFF.

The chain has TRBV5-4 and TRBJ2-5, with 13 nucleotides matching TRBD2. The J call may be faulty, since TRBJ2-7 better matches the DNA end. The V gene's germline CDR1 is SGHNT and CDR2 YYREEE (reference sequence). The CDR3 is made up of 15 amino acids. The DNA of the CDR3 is TGTGCCAGCAGCTCGACCGGGACTAGCGGGACCGAGCAGTACTTC. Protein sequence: CASSSTGTSGTEQYF.

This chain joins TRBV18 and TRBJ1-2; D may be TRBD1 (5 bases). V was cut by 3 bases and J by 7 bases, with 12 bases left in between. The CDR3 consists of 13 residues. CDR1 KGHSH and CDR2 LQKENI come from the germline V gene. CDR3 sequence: CASSPAGEVGYTF. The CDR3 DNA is TGTGCCAGCTCACCGGCGGGGGAAGTTGGCTACACCTTC.

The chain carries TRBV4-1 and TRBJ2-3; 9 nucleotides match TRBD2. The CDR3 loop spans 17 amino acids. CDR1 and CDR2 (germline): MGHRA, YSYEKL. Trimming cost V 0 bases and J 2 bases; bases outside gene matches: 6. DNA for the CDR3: TGCGCCAGCAGCCAAGAGGGGACTAGCTATCTCACAGATACGCAGTATTTT. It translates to CASSQEGTSYLTDTQYF.

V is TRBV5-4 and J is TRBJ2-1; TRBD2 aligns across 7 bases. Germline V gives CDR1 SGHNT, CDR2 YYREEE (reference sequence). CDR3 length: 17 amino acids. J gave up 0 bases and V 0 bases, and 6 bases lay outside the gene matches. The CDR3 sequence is CASSLGLGGSSYNEQFF. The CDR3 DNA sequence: TGTGCCAGCAGCTTGGGTCTTGGCGGGAGCTCCTACAATGAGCAGTTCTTC.

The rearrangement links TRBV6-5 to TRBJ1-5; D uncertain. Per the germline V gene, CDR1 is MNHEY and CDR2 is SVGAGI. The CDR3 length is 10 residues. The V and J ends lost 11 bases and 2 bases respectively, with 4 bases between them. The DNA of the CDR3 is TGTGCCGGGGGCAATCAGCCCCAGCATTTT. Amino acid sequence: CAGGNQPQHF.

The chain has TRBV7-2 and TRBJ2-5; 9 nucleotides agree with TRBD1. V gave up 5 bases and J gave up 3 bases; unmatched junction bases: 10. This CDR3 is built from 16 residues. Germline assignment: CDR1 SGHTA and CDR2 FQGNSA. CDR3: CASSKWGTGYEETQYF. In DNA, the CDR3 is TGTGCCAGCAGCAAATGGGGGACAGGGTATGAAGAGACCCAGTACTTC. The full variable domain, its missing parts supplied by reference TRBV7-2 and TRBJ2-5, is GAGVSQSPSNKVTEKGKDVELRCDPISGHTALYWYRQSLGQGLEFLIYFQGNSAPDKSGLPSDRFSAERTGGSVSTLTIQRTQQEDSAVYLCASSKWGTGYEETQYFGPGTRLLVL.

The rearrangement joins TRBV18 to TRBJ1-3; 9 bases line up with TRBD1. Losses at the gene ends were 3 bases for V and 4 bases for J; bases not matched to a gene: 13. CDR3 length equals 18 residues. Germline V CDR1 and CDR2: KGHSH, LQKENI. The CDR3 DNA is TGTGCCAGCTCACCCAAGGCCTCTACAGGGGGCCGGGGAAACACCATATATTTT. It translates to CASSPKASTGGRGNTIYF.

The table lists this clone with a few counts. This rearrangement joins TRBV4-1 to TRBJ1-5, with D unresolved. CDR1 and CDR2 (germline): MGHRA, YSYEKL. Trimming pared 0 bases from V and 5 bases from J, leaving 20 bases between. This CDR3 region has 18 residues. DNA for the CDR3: TGCGCCAGCAGCCAAGAAGTTTCAGTAAGAGGGCTTCATCAGCCCCAGCATTTT. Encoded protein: CASSQEVSVRGLHQPQHF.

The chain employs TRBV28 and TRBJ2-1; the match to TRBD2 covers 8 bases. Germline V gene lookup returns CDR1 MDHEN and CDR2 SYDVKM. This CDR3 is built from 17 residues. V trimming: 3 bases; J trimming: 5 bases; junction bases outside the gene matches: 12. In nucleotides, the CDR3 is TGTGCCAGCAGTTTTGACGGCCTAGCGGGCGCACACAATGAGCAGTTCTTC. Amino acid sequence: CASSFDGLAGAHNEQFF.

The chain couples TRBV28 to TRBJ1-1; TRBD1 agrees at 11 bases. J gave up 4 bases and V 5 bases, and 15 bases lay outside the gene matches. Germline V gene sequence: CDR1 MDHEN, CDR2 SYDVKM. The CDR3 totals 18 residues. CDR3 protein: CASSIRTGGGLRVTEAFF. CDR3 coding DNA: TGTGCCAGCAGTATTCGGACAGGGGGCGGTTTAAGGGTCACTGAAGCTTTCTTT.

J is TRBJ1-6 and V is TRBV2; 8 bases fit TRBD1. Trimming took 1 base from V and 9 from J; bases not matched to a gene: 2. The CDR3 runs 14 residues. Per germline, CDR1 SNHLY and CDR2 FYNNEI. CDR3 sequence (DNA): TGTGCCAGCAGTGAAGGGACAGGGATTTCACCCCTCCACTTT. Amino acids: CASSEGTGISPLHF.

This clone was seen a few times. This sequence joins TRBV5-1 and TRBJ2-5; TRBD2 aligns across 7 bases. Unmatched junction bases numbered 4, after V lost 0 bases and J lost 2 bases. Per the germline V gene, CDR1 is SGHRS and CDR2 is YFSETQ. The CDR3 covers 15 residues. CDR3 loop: CASSLASSGQETQYF. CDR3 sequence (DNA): TGCGCCAGCAGCTTGGCGTCTAGCGGACAAGAGACCCAGTACTTC.

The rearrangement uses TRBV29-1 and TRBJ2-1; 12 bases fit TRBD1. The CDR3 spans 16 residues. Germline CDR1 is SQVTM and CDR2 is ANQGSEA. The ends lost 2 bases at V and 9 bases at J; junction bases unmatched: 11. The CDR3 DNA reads TGCAGCGTTGAACATGGTGCGGGACAGGGGGCGGGTGAGCAGTTCTTC. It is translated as CSVEHGAGQGAGEQFF.

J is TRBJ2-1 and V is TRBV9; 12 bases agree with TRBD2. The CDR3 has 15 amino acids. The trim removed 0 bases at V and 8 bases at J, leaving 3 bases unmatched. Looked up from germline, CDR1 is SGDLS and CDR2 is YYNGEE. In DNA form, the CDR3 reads TGTGCCAGCAGCGTAGGGGCTAGCGGGGGGGATGAGCAGTTCTTC. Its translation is CASSVGASGGDEQFF.

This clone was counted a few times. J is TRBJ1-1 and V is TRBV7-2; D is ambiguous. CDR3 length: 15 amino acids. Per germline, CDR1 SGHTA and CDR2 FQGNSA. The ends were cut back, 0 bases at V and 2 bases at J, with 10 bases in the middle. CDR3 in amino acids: CASSLAVSVNTEAFF. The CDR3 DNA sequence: TGTGCCAGCAGCTTAGCTGTCAGCGTAAACACTGAAGCTTTCTTT.

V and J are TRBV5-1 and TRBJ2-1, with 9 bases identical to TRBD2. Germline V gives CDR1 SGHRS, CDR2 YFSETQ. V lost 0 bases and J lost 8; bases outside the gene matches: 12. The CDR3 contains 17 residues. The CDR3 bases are TGCGCCAGCAGCTTGGAGCTAGCGGGGACTGGAGGCGATGAGCAGTTCTTC. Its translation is CASSLELAGTGGDEQFF.

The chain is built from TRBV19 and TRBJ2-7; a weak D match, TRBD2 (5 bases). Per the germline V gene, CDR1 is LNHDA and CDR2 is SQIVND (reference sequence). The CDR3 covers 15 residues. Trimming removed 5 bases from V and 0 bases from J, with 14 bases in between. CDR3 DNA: TGTGCCAGTAGTCCGCGGACGGGGAGCTCCTACGAGCAGTACTTC. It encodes CASSPRTGSSYEQYF.

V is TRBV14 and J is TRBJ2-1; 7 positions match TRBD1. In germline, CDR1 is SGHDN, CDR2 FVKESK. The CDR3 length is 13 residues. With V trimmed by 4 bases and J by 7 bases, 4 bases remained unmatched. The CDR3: CASSRDRVNEQFF. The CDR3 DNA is TGTGCCAGCAGCCGCGACAGGGTAAATGAGCAGTTCTTC.

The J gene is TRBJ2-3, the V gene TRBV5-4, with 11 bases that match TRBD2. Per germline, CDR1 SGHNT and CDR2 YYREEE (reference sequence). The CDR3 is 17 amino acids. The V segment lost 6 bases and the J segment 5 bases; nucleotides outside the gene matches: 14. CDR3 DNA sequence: TGTGCCAGCACCCCGGGGATAGCGGGAGGGCCAGAAGATACGCAGTATTTT. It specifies CASTPGIAGGPEDTQYF.

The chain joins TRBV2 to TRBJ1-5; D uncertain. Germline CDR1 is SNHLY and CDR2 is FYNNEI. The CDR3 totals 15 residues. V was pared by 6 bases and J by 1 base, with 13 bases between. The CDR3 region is CASRSGGISNQPQHF. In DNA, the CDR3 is TGTGCCAGCAGGAGTGGAGGGATAAGCAATCAGCCCCAGCATTTT.

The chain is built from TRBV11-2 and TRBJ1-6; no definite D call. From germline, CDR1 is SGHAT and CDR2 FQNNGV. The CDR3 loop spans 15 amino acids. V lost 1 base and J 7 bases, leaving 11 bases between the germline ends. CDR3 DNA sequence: TGTGCCAGCAGCTTAGGACGAAGCGGGAATTCACCCCTCCACTTT. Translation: CASSLGRSGNSPLHF.